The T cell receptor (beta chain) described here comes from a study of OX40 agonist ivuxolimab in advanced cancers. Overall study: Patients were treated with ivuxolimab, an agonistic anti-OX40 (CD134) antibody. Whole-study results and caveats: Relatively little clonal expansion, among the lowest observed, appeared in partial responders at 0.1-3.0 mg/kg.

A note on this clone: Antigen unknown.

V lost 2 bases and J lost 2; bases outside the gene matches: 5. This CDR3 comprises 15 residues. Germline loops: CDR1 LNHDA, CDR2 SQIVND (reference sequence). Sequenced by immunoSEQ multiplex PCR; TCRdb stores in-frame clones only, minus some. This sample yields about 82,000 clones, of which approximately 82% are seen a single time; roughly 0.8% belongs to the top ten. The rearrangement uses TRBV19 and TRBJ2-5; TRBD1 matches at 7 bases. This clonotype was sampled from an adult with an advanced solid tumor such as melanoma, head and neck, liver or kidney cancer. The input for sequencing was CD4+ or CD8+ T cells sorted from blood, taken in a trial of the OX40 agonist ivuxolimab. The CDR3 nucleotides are TGTGCCAGTAGTATATCCTGGACAGGTCAAGAGACCCAGTACTTC. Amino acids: CASSISWTGQETQYF.